A single sample is the source of the 2 T cell receptor beta chains below, sequenced in a study of T-cell memory formation after mild COVID-19. MiXCR, run by TCRdb on the 5' RACE reads, gives a single entry per CDR3 protein. This sample has approximately 350,000 distinct CDR3 sequences, with 10% to 15% found just once. Sequenced: PBMCs or a T cell subset sorted from them (not recorded which). These receptors all stem from a man aged 18 to 30 who had mild COVID-19 (a few samples of this study predate the infection). Cell type and time point are not known.

This clonotype was observed a handful of times. The CDR3 nucleotides read TGTGCCAGCAGCTTCCAGCGGGGACGAACCGGGGAGCTGTTTTTT. Translation: CASSFQRGRTGELFF. This sequence joins TRBV7-2 and TRBJ2-2, with 7 bases that match TRBD2. Germline V CDR1 and CDR2: SGHTA, FQGNSA. The J segment lost 5 bases and the V segment lost 3 bases, leaving 6 bases of the junction unmatched. The CDR3 covers 15 residues.

This clonotype occurred many times. The chain employs TRBV4-3 and TRBJ1-2; maybe TRBD1 (5 bases). V dropped 0 bases and J dropped 7 bases, with 18 bases sitting between them. The CDR3 is 16 amino acids. Germline V gene lookup returns CDR1 LGHNA and CDR2 YSLEER. In DNA form, the CDR3 reads TGCGCCAGCAGCCAAGATGGCCCCGGAGGGGCGGGTGGCTACACCTTC. This gives the protein CASSQDGPGGAGGYTF.